This T cell receptor beta chain is from a study of T cells after yellow fever vaccination. Study results and caveats: One caveat is that FACS-sorted repertoires could contain abundant clonotypes contaminating from the bulk population. A small proportion of clonotypes was detected in both the CD4 and CD8 compartments. A weaker secondary response peaked on day 5, the primary on day 15.

This clonotype was seen a handful of times. In making TCR cDNA, 5'RACE template switching added a universal primer site and UMIs to it. TCRdb ran MiXCR on the 5' RACE reads and lists one entry per CDR3 protein. This sample has roughly 100,000 distinct CDR3 sequences, with 7.5% to 10% found just once. Germline V gene sequence: CDR1 MNHNS, CDR2 SASEGT. V lost 8 bases and J 1 base, leaving 9 bases between the germline ends. The CDR3 has 13 residues. The starting material was CD8+ T cells not binding an NS4B(214-222) dextramer, sorted from PBMCs, obtained around 14 days after the first yellow fever vaccination. The chain carries TRBV6-1 and TRBJ1-5; no clear D gene. This TCR was sampled from a man aged 18 to 35 who received the YFV17D yellow fever vaccine. CDR3 region: CASERGSNQPQHF. As DNA, the CDR3 is TGTGCCAGCGAGCGGGGAAGCAATCAGCCCCAGCATTTT.